The TCR beta chain under discussion was sequenced for a study of blood T cell repertoires in COVID-19. Overall study context: The study drew acute and convalescent COVID-19 samples from the United States, Italy and Spain.

CDR3 length equals 14 residues. CDR1 MNHNS and CDR2 SASEGT come from the germline V gene. V lost 4 bases to trimming and J lost 3 bases, with 13 bases between them. Followed over time, Seattle patients had been enrolled while infection was active. Per the original methods: Estimation of nucleated cell counts was performed using reference gene primer amplification. Using immunoSEQ multiplex PCR, the repertoire was profiled, and TCRdb retains in-frame clones only, with some absent. That table supplies the V and J calls and clone size; D and trimming were determined from the DNA. The sample shows about 56,000 clones, about two thirds of them seen only once.

This sequence joins TRBV6-1 and TRBJ2-7; possibly TRBD1 for D (6 bases). Sequenced: peripheral blood. This TCR was recovered from a woman between 65 and 79 years old with COVID-19, enrolled during active disease. CDR3 nucleotide sequence: TGTGCCAGCAGTGTAGCAGGGGTCCTCTACGAGCAGTACTTC. Protein: CASSVAGVLYEQYF.